These T cell receptor beta chains were read from a single sample in a study of patients and donors after allogeneic stem cell transplantation. TCRdb re-derived calls from the RT-PCR reads in MiXCR, one entry per CDR3 protein. Of roughly 140,000 distinct CDR3 sequences in the sample, approximately 40% were seen once. Sequencing was done on a sample of blood, either unsorted or a sorted T cell fraction (not recorded which). These receptors originate from a human donor who was either an allogeneic HSCT recipient or a stem cell or donor lymphocyte infusion donor (not recorded which). It is not recorded whose cells these are; they may come from a transplant donor. Both conserved end residues are part of each CDR3. Fields, in order: clone size, J gene, V gene, D gene, CDR3 DNA, CDR3 protein. D genes are given only for firm matches. A clone size is listed for some rows: how often the clone was seen (once, few, many), or a class if it is expanded.

. TRBJ1-4 TRBV29-1 TRBD1 TGCAGCGCTGGGACAGGGATACGGGAAAAACTGTTTTTT CSAGTGIREKLFF
. TRBJ2-4 TRBV5-1 . TGCGCCAGCAGCTCTACGGTAGCCAAAAACATTCAGTACTTC CASSSTVAKNIQYF
. TRBJ2-1 TRBV15 . TGTGCCACCAGCAGCCGGGGGAATGAGCAGTTCTTC CATSSRGNEQFF
few TRBJ1-1 TRBV9 . TGTGCCAGCAGCGGGGACGGGGGAGGTCCGACACTGAAAGCTTTCTTT CASSGDGGGPTLKAFF
. TRBJ1-6 TRBV6-6 TRBD1 TGTGCCAGCAGCAAGGACAGGGGGTATTATAATTCACCCCTCCACTTT CASSKDRGYYNSPLHF
. TRBJ1-4 TRBV5-1 . TGCGCCAGCAGCTTAGGAACAGAATGGGATGAAAAACTGTTTTTT CASSLGTEWDEKLFF
. TRBJ1-6 TRBV4-3 TRBD1 TGCGCCAGCAGCCAAGATCGACCGGGACAGTATAATTCACCCCTCCACTTT CASSQDRPGQYNSPLHF
. TRBJ1-1 TRBV13 TRBD1 TGTGCCAGCAGCATTACAGGGGACACTGAAGCTTTCTTT CASSITGDTEAFF
. TRBJ2-1 TRBV12-3/TRBV12-4 . TGTGCCAGCAGTACCACCCGGGGCTTGCAGTTCTTC CASSTTRGLQFF
. TRBJ1-6 TRBV9 . TGTGCCAGCAGCGTAGACGTGGATTCACCCCTCCACTTT CASSVDVDSPLHF
. TRBJ1-1 TRBV6-2/TRBV6-3 . TGTGCCAGCAGTTACCGGTGGAACACTGAAGCTTTCTTT CASSYRWNTEAFF
many TRBJ1-1 TRBV29-1 . TGCAGCGTTGAACTTATCGGGGGCATGGGGTACACTGAAGCTTTCTTT CSVELIGGMGYTEAFF
few TRBJ1-6 TRBV7-9 TRBD1 TGTGCCAGCAGCTTAGCGTTAGGGGGCAATTCACCCCTCCACTTT CASSLALGGNSPLHF
. TRBJ2-5 TRBV12-3/TRBV12-4 . TGTGCCAGCAGTCAGCTTCAAGAGACCCAGTACTTC CASSQLQETQYF
. TRBJ2-3 TRBV20-1 . TGCAGTGCTAACAGGGACACGCCAGGGGATACGCAGTATTTT CSANRDTPGDTQYF
many TRBJ1-5 TRBV7-2 . TGTGCCAGCAGCTTAGAGGCAGAGGTCAATCAGCCCCAGCATTTT CASSLEAEVNQPQHF
. TRBJ1-1 TRBV11-1 TRBD1 TGTGCCAGCAGCTTGAACAGGGGACCGAGAATGAACACTGAAGCTTTCTTT CASSLNRGPRMNTEAFF
. TRBJ2-2 TRBV24-1 . TGTGCCACCAGTGATTTGTACGGGGAGCTGTTTTTT CATSDLYGELFF
. TRBJ2-1 TRBV5-1 TRBD1 TGCGCCAGCAGCTTGACAGGGGCGTCCTACAATGAGCAGTTCTTC CASSLTGASYNEQFF
. TRBJ2-3 TRBV5-1 . TGCGCCAGCAGCTTCGACTCCCCCACAGATACGCAGTATTTT CASSFDSPTDTQYF
few TRBJ2-7 TRBV28 TRBD1 TGTGCCAGCAGTTTAGGGACAGCCTACGAGCAGTACTTC CASSLGTAYEQYF
. TRBJ2-1 TRBV12-3/TRBV12-4 . TGTGCCAGCAGTTTATCAGGGGCCTCTTACAATGAGCAGTTCTTC CASSLSGASYNEQFF
. TRBJ2-7 TRBV15 . TGTGCCACCAGCAGGTCCGACAGCTACTTGTACTTC CATSRSDSYLYF
few TRBJ1-2 TRBV29-1 . TGCAGCGTTCCTCAGGCTGCTAACTATGGCTACACCTTC CSVPQAANYGYTF
. TRBJ1-5 TRBV12-3/TRBV12-4 TRBD1 TGTGCCAGCAGTGCGACAGGGGTCGGCAATCAGCCCCAGCATTTT CASSATGVGNQPQHF
. TRBJ2-3 TRBV4-2 . TGTGCCAGCAGCCAAGAGGGACAAGACACAGATACGCAGTATTTT CASSQEGQDTDTQYF
few TRBJ2-7 TRBV5-1 TRBD2 TGCGCCAGCAGCTTGTCCGGGACTAGCGACGAGCAGTACTTC CASSLSGTSDEQYF
. TRBJ2-1 TRBV7-9 TRBD1 TGTGCCAGCTCAGGACAGGGTTTGTTCTTC CASSGQGLFF
. TRBJ2-3 TRBV5-1 . TGCGCCAGCAGCCCCGCCCCGGGGAACACAGATACGCAGTATTTT CASSPAPGNTDTQYF
. TRBJ1-1 TRBV20-1 TRBD1 TGCAGTGCCCCGACAGGGCCTCACACTGAAGCTTTCTTT CSAPTGPHTEAFF
few TRBJ1-5 TRBV6-2/TRBV6-3 . TGTGCCAGCAGTTACGGCAGGCGATACAATCAGCCCCAGCATTTT CASSYGRRYNQPQHF
few TRBJ1-2 TRBV12-3/TRBV12-4 TRBD1 TGTGCCACCTACGGGACAGACTATGGCTACACCTTC CATYGTDYGYTF
. TRBJ1-5 TRBV6-6 . TGTGCCAGCACAACACCCCCCGATCAGCCCCAGCATTTT CASTTPPDQPQHF
. TRBJ1-1 TRBV4-1 . TGCGCCAGCAGCCAAGAATGGCCCCTGAACACTGAAGCTTTCTTT CASSQEWPLNTEAFF
few TRBJ1-1 TRBV15 TRBD1 TGTGCCACCAGCGACGGGACAGGGGTGGCTGAAGCTTTCTTT CATSDGTGVAEAFF
. TRBJ1-4 TRBV15 . TGTGCCACCAGCAGAGGGCGGGTTAATGAAAAACTGTTTTTT CATSRGRVNEKLFF
. TRBJ1-1 TRBV4-3 . TGCGCCAGCAGCCAAGGTGTCATGAACACTGAAGCTTTCTTT CASSQGVMNTEAFF
. TRBJ2-5 TRBV4-3 . TGCGCCAGCAGCCAAGAGAACAGGGAGTGGGAGACCCAGTACTTC CASSQENREWETQYF
. TRBJ2-1 TRBV5-5 TRBD1 TGTGCCAGCAGCTACCTCCGGACAGGGAGAGACAATGAGCAGTTCTTC CASSYLRTGRDNEQFF
. TRBJ1-1 TRBV6-5 TRBD1 TGTGCCAGCAGTTACCCGGACAGGGATGGGGCTTTCTTT CASSYPDRDGAFF
few TRBJ1-1 TRBV29-1 . TGCAGCATCACAAGGGCAGCCAATCGAGCTTTCTTT CSITRAANRAFF
. TRBJ1-1 TRBV12-3/TRBV12-4 . TGTGCCAGCAGTTTAGTCCTCTCGGTTTGGGGTGAAGCTTTCTTT CASSLVLSVWGEAFF
few TRBJ1-4 TRBV29-1 . TGCAGCGTTGCCGATCCCCCCGGGGCTAATGAAAAACTGTTTTTT CSVADPPGANEKLFF
. TRBJ1-4 TRBV4-3 TRBD1 TGCGCCAGCAGCCAAGTGTCAAGACAGGGCTGGGAAAAACTGTTTTTT CASSQVSRQGWEKLFF
. TRBJ1-1 TRBV9 . TGTGCCAGCAGCGGTGCCAGTCGCACTGAAGCTTTCTTT CASSGASRTEAFF
once TRBJ1-3 TRBV20-1 . TGCAGTGCTAGAATGGAAAAGGAAGGCTTAGTGGGAAACACCATATATTTT CSARMEKEGLVGNTIYF
. TRBJ1-2 TRBV5-1 . TGCGCCAGCAGCCGGGGACAAGCCACTAACTATGGCTACACCTTC CASSRGQATNYGYTF
. TRBJ2-7 TRBV5-5 . TGTGCCAGCAGCTTGAGTACATCTCCATACGAGCAGTACTTC CASSLSTSPYEQYF
few TRBJ1-4 TRBV12-3/TRBV12-4 . TGTGCCAGCAGCCCGAACAGGGTTTTCTTGGAAAAACTGTTTTTT CASSPNRVFLEKLFF
once TRBJ1-6 TRBV20-1 . TGCAGTGCCAGAGCAGGGTTACCCCTCCACTTT CSARAGLPLHF
. TRBJ1-4 TRBV20-1 . TGCAGTGCTAAATGGGGCCAGGGTGAAAAACTGTTTTTT CSAKWGQGEKLFF
. TRBJ1-2 TRBV4-2 TRBD1 TGTGCCAGCACCCTCCTCGGGGGGACAGACTATGGCTACACCTTC CASTLLGGTDYGYTF
few TRBJ1-1 TRBV6-2/TRBV6-3 . TGTGCCTCAAAGCAGGGGAGGACTGAAGCTTTCTTT CASKQGRTEAFF
. TRBJ1-2 TRBV27 . TGTGCCAGCGCGAGACACGCGGGTAACTATGGCTACACCTTC CASARHAGNYGYTF
. TRBJ2-1 TRBV9 . TGTGCCAGCAGCGGACGAGGAAGGGGGCAGTTCTTC CASSGRGRGQFF
. TRBJ2-1 TRBV6-1 . TGTGCCAGCAGCCCCTTGCAGATCGTCAATGAGCAGTTCTTC CASSPLQIVNEQFF
few TRBJ1-5 TRBV15 TRBD1 TGTGCCACCAGCAGAGACGGCAGGGGGAATCAGCCCCAGCATTTT CATSRDGRGNQPQHF
. TRBJ2-7 TRBV2 TRBD2 TGTGCCAGCAGTGAAACTAGCGGGGGGGCCCTCGACGAGCAGTACTTC CASSETSGGALDEQYF